One sample yielded the 32 T cell receptor beta chains listed below, sequenced in a study of blood T cell repertoires in COVID-19 (dated by TCRdb to 2018 to 2021). Preparation of the library involved the immunoSEQ multiplex PCR assay. The source is immuneACCESS, and TCRdb retained only in-frame sequences with V and J called. Part of the clones is not carried over; for the studies checked, unresolved V genes explain less than half of this, and the remainder is unexplained. This sample has around 270,000 clones in its table, and roughly 84% of those were observed once. The ten largest clones add up to approximately 1.5% of the sample. Source material: peripheral blood. These receptors all stem from a woman between 40 and 55 years old who had recovered from COVID-19.

The V and J genes are TRBV19 and TRBJ2-3, with D possibly matching TRBD1 (5 bases). The V gene lost 10 bases and the J gene lost 4 bases, with 15 bases spanning the gap. Germline-derived CDR1 and CDR2 are LNHDA and SQIVND (reference sequence). CDR3 length: 13 amino acids. CDR3 sequence: CATRAGPPDTQYF. The CDR3 DNA follows: TGTGCCACTAGGGCAGGGCCCCCAGATACGCAGTATTTT.

This clone has just one count. The DNA for the CDR3 is TGCAGCGTAACAGGCGGGGGGAAGGGTCCAGAGACCCAGTACTTC. Residues: CSVTGGGKGPETQYF. The chain links TRBV29-1 to TRBJ2-5; 8 positions match TRBD2. Trimming took 6 bases from V and 4 from J; bases not matched to a gene: 13. Germline V gives CDR1 SQVTM, CDR2 ANQGSEA. The length of the CDR3 is 15 residues.

This clone turned up a few times. V usage is TRBV6-6 and J usage is TRBJ2-7, with a tentative D call TRBD1 (7 bases). V lost 6 bases to trimming and J lost 4 bases, with 10 bases between them. This CDR3 spans 12 amino acids. CDR1 and CDR2 from the germline V gene are MNHNY and SVGAGI (reference sequence). CDR3 DNA: TGTGCCAGCAGGCAGGGGGGATACGAGCAGTACTTC. It codes for CASRQGGYEQYF.

The V call is TRBV28, the J call TRBJ1-5; no reliable D call. CDR3 length equals 11 residues. V was cut by 8 bases and J by 9 bases, with 11 bases left in between. Germline CDR1 reads MDHEN; CDR2 reads SYDVKM. The DNA for the CDR3 is TGTGCCAGCGGCCTTGGAGCGCCCCAGCATTTT. Amino acid sequence: CASGLGAPQHF.

The V gene is TRBV28, the J gene TRBJ1-1; 7 bases map to TRBD1. The CDR3 spans 15 residues. The V gene end was trimmed by 4 bases and the J gene end by 4 bases; junction bases not matched to a gene: 9. Germline V gene lookup returns CDR1 MDHEN and CDR2 SYDVKM. CDR3 protein: CASSSLGHRGTEAFF. CDR3 DNA: TGTGCCAGCAGTTCACTAGGACACAGGGGCACTGAAGCTTTCTTT. Based on the CDR3 plus reference TRBV28 and TRBJ1-1, the full variable domain is DVKVTQSSRYLVKRTGEKVFLECVQDMDHENMFWYRQDPGLGLRLIYFSYDVKMKEKGDIPEGYSVSREKKERFSLILESASTNQTSMYLCASSSLGHRGTEAFFGQGTRLTVV.

The chain joins TRBV5-1 to TRBJ2-1, with TRBD2 identical over 9 bases. The length of the CDR3 is 18 residues. V lost 1 base to trimming and J lost 5 bases; unmatched junction nucleotides: 13. CDR1 is SGHRS and CDR2 is YFSETQ in the germline V gene. The CDR3 region is CASSLLGLELAGHNEQFF. The CDR3 DNA is TGCGCCAGCAGCTTGCTGGGGTTGGAGCTAGCGGGGCACAATGAGCAGTTCTTC.

Note on this clone: The junction shows a germline mismatch at one end, possibly a read error. V is TRBV5-1 and J is TRBJ2-1, with 9 bases lining up with TRBD2. The germline gives CDR1 SGHRS, CDR2 YFSETQ. The CDR3 consists of 15 residues. CDR3: CASSFSGGPYYEQFF. In nucleotides, the CDR3 is TGCGCCAGCAGCTTTAGCGGGGGCCCCTACTATGAGCAGTTCTTC.

The chain carries TRBV11-3 and TRBJ1-1; no firm D call. CDR1 is SGHNT and CDR2 is YENEEA in the germline V gene. The CDR3 has 15 amino acids. Trimming removed 4 bases from V and 4 bases from J, with 16 bases in between. The CDR3, as DNA: TGTGCCAGCAGCTCTAGGAAAATTCTTAGCACTGAAGCTTTCTTT. This encodes CASSSRKILSTEAFF.

The chain couples TRBV19 to TRBJ2-5; no firm D call. V was clipped by 5 bases and J by 6 bases, with 16 bases between them. CDR3 length equals 14 residues. From germline, CDR1 is LNHDA and CDR2 SQIVND (reference sequence). In DNA, the CDR3 is TGTGCCAGTAGTCCCCGAGCGAACGTAAAGACCCAGTACTTC. Residues: CASSPRANVKTQYF.

This clone was found a few times. J is TRBJ2-7 and V is TRBV30, with 9 nucleotides matching TRBD1. Germline V CDR1 and CDR2: GTSNPN, SVGIG (reference sequence). The V gene end was trimmed by 5 bases and the J gene end by 3 bases; junction bases not matched to a gene: 5. The CDR3 spans 13 residues. The CDR3 nucleotides are TGTGCCTGGGGACAGGGGCCACTCTACGAGCAGTACTTC. Protein: CAWGQGPLYEQYF.

This chain joins TRBV7-9 and TRBJ2-5; TRBD1 is a possible D gene (6 bases). Germline assignment: CDR1 SEHNR and CDR2 FQNEAQ (reference sequence). CDR3 length: 14 residues. V gave up 8 bases and J gave up 2 bases, with 15 bases separating them. The CDR3 nucleotides read TGTGCCAGCGGGGAACAGGGTGGGCAAGAGACCCAGTACTTC. This gives the protein CASGEQGGQETQYF.

The chain has TRBV7-8 and TRBJ1-5; TRBD1 matches 10 bases. Per the germline V gene, CDR1 is SGHVS and CDR2 is FQNEAQ. The trim removed 5 bases at V and 9 bases at J, leaving 10 bases unmatched. The length of the CDR3 is 15 residues. CDR3 nucleotides: TGTGCCAGCAGCCCCTCGGGACAGGGGATTCGGCCCCAGCATTTT. Its translation is CASSPSGQGIRPQHF. Drawing the rest from reference TRBV7-8 and TRBJ1-5, the complete variable domain is GAGVSQSPRYKVAKRGQDVALRCDPISGHVSLFWYQQALGQGPEFLTYFQNEAQLDKSGLPSDRFFAERPEGSVSTLKIQRTQQEDSAVYLCASSPSGQGIRPQHFGDGTRLSIL.

This clone is a singleton in its sample. The chain has TRBV5-1 and TRBJ1-6; 9 bases are shared with TRBD1. The CDR3 has 18 amino acids. V trimming: 5 bases; J trimming: 2 bases; junction bases outside the gene matches: 11. Germline-derived CDR1 and CDR2 are SGHRS and YFSETQ. The CDR3: CASRTAQGAGTYNSPLHF. The CDR3 bases are TGCGCCAGCAGAACAGCACAGGGGGCGGGAACCTATAATTCACCCCTCCACTTT.

V is TRBV6-6 and J is TRBJ1-4; D is undetermined. The CDR3 has 11 residues. Looked up from germline, CDR1 is MNHNY and CDR2 is SVGAGI (reference sequence). Trimming stripped 6 bases from V and 7 bases from J, with 6 bases between. The CDR3 DNA follows: TGTGCCAGCAGCCCCCGTGAAAAACTGTTTTTT. It specifies CASSPREKLFF.

This chain joins TRBV2 and TRBJ1-4; D is ambiguous. Trimming took off 7 bases at V and 7 bases at J, with 13 bases between the two ends. This CDR3 contains 13 residues. Germline V lookup: CDR1 SNHLY, CDR2 FYNNEI. The CDR3 is CASNAGRGEKLFF. CDR3 nucleotide sequence: TGTGCCAGCAATGCAGGTCGGGGTGAAAAACTGTTTTTT.

This chain uses TRBV30 with TRBJ2-7, with a possible D match to TRBD2 (5 bases). Germline CDR1 reads GTSNPN; CDR2 reads SVGIG (reference sequence). V dropped 4 bases and J dropped 3 bases, with 16 bases sitting between them. This CDR3 has 14 residues. CDR3 DNA sequence: TGTGCCTGGACCCTCGCGGGTCACGGCTACGAGCAGTACTTC. Amino acid sequence: CAWTLAGHGYEQYF.

Only a few counts were recorded for this clone. V and J are TRBV5-6 and TRBJ2-7; 10 nucleotides match TRBD1. The ends lost 1 base at V and 6 bases at J; junction bases unmatched: 10. The germline V gene encodes CDR1 SGHDT and CDR2 YYEEEE. The CDR3 has 16 amino acids. The CDR3 DNA is TGTGCCAGCAGCTTGATTTCGGGACAGGGGAGTACCGAGCAGTACTTC. It codes for CASSLISGQGSTEQYF. The whole variable domain, remainder taken from reference TRBV5-6 and TRBJ2-7, is DAGVTQSPTHLIKTRGQQVTLRCSPKSGHDTVSWYQQALGQGPQFIFQYYEEEERQRGNFPDRFSGHQFPNYSSELNVNALLLGDSALYLCASSLISGQGSTEQYFGPGTRLTVT.

The gene calls are TRBV28 and TRBJ2-4, with 10 bases lining up with TRBD1. CDR1 is MDHEN and CDR2 is SYDVKM in the germline V gene. The CDR3 sequence is 17 residues long. Trimming removed 3 bases from V and 0 bases from J; junction bases left unmatched: 5. The CDR3 DNA sequence: TGTGCCAGCAGTTTTGACAGGGGGCCTCTAGCCAAAAACATTCAGTACTTC. It encodes CASSFDRGPLAKNIQYF. Looking up the rest from reference TRBV28 and TRBJ2-4 gives the full variable domain: DVKVTQSSRYLVKRTGEKVFLECVQDMDHENMFWYRQDPGLGLRLIYFSYDVKMKEKGDIPEGYSVSREKKERFSLILESASTNQTSMYLCASSFDRGPLAKNIQYFGAGTRLSVL.

J is TRBJ2-3 and V is TRBV6-1; TRBD1 matches 12 bases. This CDR3 is 16 amino acids long. Per germline, CDR1 MNHNS and CDR2 SASEGT. The J segment lost 6 bases and the V segment lost 2 bases, leaving 6 bases of the junction unmatched. The CDR3 here is CASSESPGQGADTQYF. In nucleotides, the CDR3 is TGTGCCAGCAGTGAAAGCCCGGGACAGGGGGCCGATACGCAGTATTTT.

This chain uses TRBV19 with TRBJ2-5; perhaps TRBD1 as D (5 bases). CDR3 length: 13 residues. Germline V gene sequence: CDR1 LNHDA, CDR2 SQIVND (reference sequence). Trimming took 4 bases from V and 1 from J, leaving 7 bases between them. CDR3 in amino acids: CASSNTGQETQYF. CDR3 bases: TGTGCCAGTAGTAATACAGGCCAAGAGACCCAGTACTTC. Together with reference TRBV19 and TRBJ2-5, the CDR3 gives the full variable domain: DGGITQSPKYLFRKEGQNVTLSCEQNLNHDAMYWYRQDPGQGLRLIYYSQIVNDFQKGDIAEGYSVSREKKESFPLTVTSAQKNPTAFYLCASSNTGQETQYFGPGTRLLVL.

This sequence joins TRBV15 and TRBJ1-2; D call uncertain. Between the trimmed V and J ends, which lost 0 bases and 8 bases, there was a span of 16 bases. Per germline, CDR1 LNHNV and CDR2 YYDKDF (reference sequence). The CDR3 totals 15 residues. CDR3 nucleotides: TGTGCCACCAGCAGAGATCTAAGCCTGTCTATGGGCTACACCTTC. Translation gives CATSRDLSLSMGYTF.

The genes are TRBV10-3 and TRBJ1-1, with unresolved D. The CDR3 length is 15 residues. V lost 0 bases and J 4 bases, leaving 12 bases between the germline ends. CDR1 is ENHRY, CDR2 SYGVKD, per germline. The CDR3 region has the DNA TGTGCCATCAGTGAGTCTCGTGGGCAGAGCACTGAAGCTTTCTTT. Its translation is CAISESRGQSTEAFF.

The chain has TRBV6-6 and TRBJ1-5, with TRBD1 as a possible D gene (6 bases). Deletions cut 5 bases from V and 2 bases from J, with 13 bases between. This CDR3 is built from 15 residues. Per germline, CDR1 MNHNY and CDR2 SVGAGI (reference sequence). The CDR3 DNA reads as TGTGCCAGCAGTCCAACAGGGTCGGGCAATCAGCCCCAGCATTTT. Translated: CASSPTGSGNQPQHF.

This sequence joins TRBV5-1 and TRBJ1-1; 9 nucleotides match TRBD1. The CDR3 totals 16 residues. CDR1 and CDR2 from the germline V gene are SGHRS and YFSETQ. Unmatched junction bases numbered 3, after V lost 0 bases and J lost 0 bases. CDR3 sequence: CASSLDGQGLNTEAFF. DNA of the CDR3: TGCGCCAGCAGCTTGGATGGACAGGGGTTGAACACTGAAGCTTTCTTT. The full variable domain, its missing parts supplied by reference TRBV5-1 and TRBJ1-1, is KAGVTQTPRYLIKTRGQQVTLSCSPISGHRSVSWYQQTPGQGLQFLFEYFSETQRNKGNFPGRFSGRQFSNSRSEMNVSTLELGDSALYLCASSLDGQGLNTEAFFGQGTRLTVV.

This clone was seen more than once but under ten times. Other DNA sequences in the sample encode the same CDR3. The rearrangement joins TRBV6-1 to TRBJ1-2, with 7 bases aligning to TRBD1. The CDR3 loop spans 13 amino acids. From germline, CDR1 is MNHNS and CDR2 SASEGT. Trimming cost V 1 base and J 4 bases; bases outside gene matches: 0. Here the CDR3 DNA reads TGTGCCAGCAGTGAAGACAGGGGCTATGGCTACACCTTC. It specifies CASSEDRGYGYTF.

The CDR3 nucleotides read TGTGCCAGCTCACCGACTCGAGGAAATAGATATGAAGCTTTCTTT. Translating gives CASSPTRGNRYEAFF. This sequence joins TRBV18 and TRBJ1-1, with no clear D. The V and J ends lost 3 bases and 7 bases respectively, with 18 bases between them. Germline CDR1 and CDR2: KGHSH and LQKENI. The CDR3 covers 15 residues.

J is TRBJ1-3 and V is TRBV28, with D uncertain. Germline loops: CDR1 MDHEN, CDR2 SYDVKM. The ends were cut back, 8 bases at V and 5 bases at J, with 16 bases in the middle. The CDR3 has 14 residues. For the CDR3, the DNA is TGTGCCAGCTTTAACCCGCGCACTAGAAACACCATATATTTT. Encoded protein: CASFNPRTRNTIYF.

CDR3 protein: CASSRTADSGNTIYF. DNA for the CDR3: TGTGCCAGTAGTCGGACAGCGGACTCTGGAAACACCATATATTTT. The V call is TRBV19, the J call TRBJ1-3; D is possibly TRBD1 (6 bases). The CDR3 spans 15 residues. The V and J ends lost 5 bases and 0 bases respectively, with 11 bases between them. The germline gives CDR1 LNHDA, CDR2 SQIVND (reference sequence).

The chain employs TRBV19 and TRBJ1-1, with D hard to call. CDR3 length: 13 residues. With 1 base removed from V and 3 bases from J, the gap between germline ends came to 6 bases. CDR1 and CDR2 (germline): LNHDA, SQIVND (reference sequence). The CDR3 nucleotides read TGTGCCAGTAGTATAGGAGGCCACACTGAAGCTTTCTTT. Residues: CASSIGGHTEAFF.

The rearrangement joins TRBV5-6 to TRBJ1-6; D not resolved. Germline-derived CDR1 and CDR2 are SGHDT and YYEEEE. CDR3 length: 19 amino acids. Trimming shortened V by 6 bases and J by 0 bases, and 22 bases separated the two germline ends. The CDR3 DNA reads TGTGCCAGCACCTCATCGGGGTTCATTGTAAGCTCCTATAATTCACCCCTCCACTTT. Protein sequence: CASTSSGFIVSSYNSPLHF.

The chain recombines TRBV10-3 with TRBJ1-3, with D hard to call. V was clipped by 4 bases and J by 7 bases, with 8 bases between them. The germline V gene encodes CDR1 ENHRY and CDR2 SYGVKD. CDR3 length: 12 amino acids. The CDR3 bases are TGTGCCATCAGTGGTGGAGTGAACACCATATATTTT. This codes for CAISGGVNTIYF.

The chain couples TRBV29-1 to TRBJ1-1, with D possibly TRBD1 on 5 matching bases. The V gene's germline CDR1 is SQVTM and CDR2 ANQGSEA. The V gene lost 1 base and the J gene lost 3 bases, with 18 bases spanning the gap. This CDR3 contains 16 residues. CDR3 protein: CSVEGVGGAVDTEAFF. DNA of the CDR3: TGCAGCGTTGAAGGCGTTGGAGGGGCTGTGGACACTGAAGCTTTCTTT.